This T cell receptor (beta chain) was found in a study of CD8 T cells in ankylosing spondylitis. Whole-study findings and limits: A number of the motif variants had already been described in reactive arthritis synovial fluid and blood. What seemed typical of ankylosing spondylitis blood was a TCR beta motif built from eight highly homologous variants. Disease-linked clones reportedly showed significant enrichment in matched ankylosing spondylitis synovial fluid. Clones linked to the disease showed a CD8+ phenotype. They occurred at relatively low frequencies in peripheral blood.

As concerns this clonotype: As yet, its antigen is unknown.

One entry per CDR3 protein, called by TCRdb with MiXCR from the 5' RACE reads. The profile shows 400,000 to 450,000 distinct CDR3 sequences, approximately 17% of them singletons. V was trimmed by 8 bases and J by 0 bases, leaving 14 bases between them. The CDR3 totals 15 residues. Germline V CDR1 and CDR2: MNHEY, SMNVEV (reference sequence). The chain links TRBV27 to TRBJ2-1; D is possibly TRBD1 (5 bases). Sample: blood, either unsorted or a sorted T cell fraction (not recorded which). The receptor's source is a male donor with ankylosing spondylitis. The CDR3 protein is CASSLRVGSYNEQFF. CDR3 nucleotides: TGTGCCAGCTCACTCAGGGTGGGCTCCTACAATGAGCAGTTCTTC.